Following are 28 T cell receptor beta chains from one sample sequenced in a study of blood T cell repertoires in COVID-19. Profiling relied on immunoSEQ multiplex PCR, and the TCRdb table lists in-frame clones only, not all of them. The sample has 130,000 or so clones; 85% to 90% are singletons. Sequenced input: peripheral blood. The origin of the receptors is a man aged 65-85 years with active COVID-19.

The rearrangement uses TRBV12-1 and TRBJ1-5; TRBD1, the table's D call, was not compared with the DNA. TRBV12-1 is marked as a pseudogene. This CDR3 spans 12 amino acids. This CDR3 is CASSSINQPQHF. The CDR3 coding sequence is TGTGCCAGCAGCTCCATCAATCAGCCCCAGCATTTT.

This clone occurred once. CDR3 nucleotide sequence: TGTGCCAGCTCACTTGGACAACCCGCAACTAATGAAAAACTGTTTTTT. It encodes CASSLGQPATNEKLFF. The rearrangement joins TRBV18 to TRBJ1-4; perhaps TRBD1 as D (5 bases). V lost 4 bases and J lost 0, with 12 bases in between. Per germline, CDR1 KGHSH and CDR2 LQKENI. The CDR3 is 16 amino acids. The entire variable domain, with the rest obtained from reference TRBV18 and TRBJ1-4, is as follows: NAGVMQNPRHLVRRRGQEARLRCSPMKGHSHVYWYRQLPEEGLKFMVYLQKENIIDESGMPKERFSAEFPKEGPSILRIQQVVRGDSAAYFCASSLGQPATNEKLFFGSGTQLSVL.

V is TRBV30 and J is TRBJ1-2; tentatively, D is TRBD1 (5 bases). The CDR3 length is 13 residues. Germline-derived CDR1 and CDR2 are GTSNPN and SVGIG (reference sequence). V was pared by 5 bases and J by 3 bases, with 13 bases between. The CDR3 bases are TGTGCCTGGTGGGGCGGGGAGGACTATGGCTACACCTTC. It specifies CAWWGGEDYGYTF. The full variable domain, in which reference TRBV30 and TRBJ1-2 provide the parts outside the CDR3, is SQTIHQWPATLVQPVGSPLSLECTVEGTSNPNLYWYRQAAGRGLQLLFYSVGIGQISSEVPQNLSASRPQDRQFILSSKKLLLSDSGFYLCAWWGGEDYGYTFGSGTRLTVV.

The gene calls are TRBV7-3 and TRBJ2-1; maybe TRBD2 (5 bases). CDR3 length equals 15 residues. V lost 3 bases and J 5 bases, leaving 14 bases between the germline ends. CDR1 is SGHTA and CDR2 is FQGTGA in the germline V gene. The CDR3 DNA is TGTGCCAGCAGCTTCGACGGGAATAGGAACAATGAGCAGTTCTTC. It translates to CASSFDGNRNNEQFF.

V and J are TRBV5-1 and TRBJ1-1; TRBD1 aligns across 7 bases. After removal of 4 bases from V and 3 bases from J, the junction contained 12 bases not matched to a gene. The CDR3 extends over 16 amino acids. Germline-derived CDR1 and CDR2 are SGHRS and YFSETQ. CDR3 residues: CASSRQGGTDYTEAFF. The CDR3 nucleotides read TGCGCCAGCAGCCGTCAGGGTGGGACAGACTACACTGAAGCTTTCTTT.

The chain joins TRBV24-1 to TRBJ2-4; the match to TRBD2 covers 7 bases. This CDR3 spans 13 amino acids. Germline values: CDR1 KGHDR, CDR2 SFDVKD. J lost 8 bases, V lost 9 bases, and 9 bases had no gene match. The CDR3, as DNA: TGTGCCACCGCTCCGACTGGGAGGGACATTCAGTACTTC. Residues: CATAPTGRDIQYF.

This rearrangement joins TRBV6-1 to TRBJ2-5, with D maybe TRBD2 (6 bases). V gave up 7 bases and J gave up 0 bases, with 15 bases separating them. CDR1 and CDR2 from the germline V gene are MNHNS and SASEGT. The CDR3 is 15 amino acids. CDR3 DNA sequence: TGTGCCAGCACCTTCTCGGAGCGGGACCAAGAGACCCAGTACTTC. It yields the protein CASTFSERDQETQYF.

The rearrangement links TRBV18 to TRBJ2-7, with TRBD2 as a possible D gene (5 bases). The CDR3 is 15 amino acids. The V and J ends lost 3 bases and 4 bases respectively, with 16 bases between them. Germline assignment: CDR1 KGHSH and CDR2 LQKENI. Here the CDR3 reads CASSPDYTLGYEQYF. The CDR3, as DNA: TGTGCCAGCTCACCTGACTATACCTTGGGTTACGAGCAGTACTTC.

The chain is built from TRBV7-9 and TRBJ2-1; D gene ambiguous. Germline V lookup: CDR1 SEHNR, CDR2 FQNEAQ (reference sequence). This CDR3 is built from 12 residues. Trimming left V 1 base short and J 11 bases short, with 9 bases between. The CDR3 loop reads CASSLGAIKQFF. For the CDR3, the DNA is TGTGCCAGCAGCTTAGGGGCGATTAAGCAGTTCTTC.

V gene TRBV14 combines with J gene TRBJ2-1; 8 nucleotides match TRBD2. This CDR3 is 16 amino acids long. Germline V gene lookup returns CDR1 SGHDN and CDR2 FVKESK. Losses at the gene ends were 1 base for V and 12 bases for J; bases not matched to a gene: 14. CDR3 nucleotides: TGTGCCAGCAGCCAAGGGTTAACTAGCGGTCTCACCGGGCAGTTCTTC. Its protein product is CASSQGLTSGLTGQFF.

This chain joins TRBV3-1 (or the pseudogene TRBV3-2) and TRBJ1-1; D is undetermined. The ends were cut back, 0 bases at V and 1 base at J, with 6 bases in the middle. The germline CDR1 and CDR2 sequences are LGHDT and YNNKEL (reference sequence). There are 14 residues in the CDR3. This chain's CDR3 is CASSQENRNTEAFF. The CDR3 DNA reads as TGTGCCAGCAGCCAAGAGAACAGGAACACTGAAGCTTTCTTT.

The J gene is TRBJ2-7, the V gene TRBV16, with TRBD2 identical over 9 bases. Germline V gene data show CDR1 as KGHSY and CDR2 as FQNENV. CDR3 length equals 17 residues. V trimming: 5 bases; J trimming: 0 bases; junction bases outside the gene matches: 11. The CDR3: CASSSRLAEGGSYEQYF. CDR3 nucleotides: TGTGCCAGCAGCTCACGACTAGCGGAGGGGGGCTCCTACGAGCAGTACTTC.

CDR3 loop: CASSLGQGYGYTF. The CDR3 DNA reads as TGTGCCAGCAGCTTAGGACAGGGATATGGCTACACCTTC. The chain combines TRBV7-9 with TRBJ1-2, with 7 bases identical to TRBD1. This CDR3 spans 13 amino acids. V shed 1 base, J shed 5 bases, and the junction held 1 base outside the gene matches. The germline V gene encodes CDR1 SEHNR and CDR2 FQNEAQ (reference sequence). Drawing the rest from reference TRBV7-9 and TRBJ1-2, the complete variable domain is DTGVSQNPRHKITKRGQNVTFRCDPISEHNRLYWYRQTLGQGPEFLTYFQNEAQLEKSRLLSDRFSAERPKGSFSTLEIQRTEQGDSAMYLCASSLGQGYGYTFGSGTRLTVV.

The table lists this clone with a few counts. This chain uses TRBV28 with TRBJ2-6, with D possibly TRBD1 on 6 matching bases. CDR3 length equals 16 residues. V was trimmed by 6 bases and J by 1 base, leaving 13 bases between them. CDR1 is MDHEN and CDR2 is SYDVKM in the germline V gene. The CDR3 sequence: CASRLQGPSGANVLTF. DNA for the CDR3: TGTGCCAGCAGACTACAGGGTCCGTCTGGGGCCAACGTCCTGACTTTC.

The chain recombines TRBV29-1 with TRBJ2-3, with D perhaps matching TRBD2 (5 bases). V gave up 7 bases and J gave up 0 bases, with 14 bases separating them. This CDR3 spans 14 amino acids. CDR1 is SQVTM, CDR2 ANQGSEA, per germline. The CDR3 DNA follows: TGCAGCGCCCTCAGCGGACCTAGCACAGATACGCAGTATTTT. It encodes CSALSGPSTDTQYF.

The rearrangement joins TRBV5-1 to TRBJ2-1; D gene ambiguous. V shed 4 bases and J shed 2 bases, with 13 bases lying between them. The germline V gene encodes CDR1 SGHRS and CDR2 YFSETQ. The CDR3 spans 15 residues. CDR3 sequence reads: CASSGNTGPYNEQFF. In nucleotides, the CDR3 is TGCGCCAGCAGCGGTAACACTGGGCCCTACAATGAGCAGTTCTTC.

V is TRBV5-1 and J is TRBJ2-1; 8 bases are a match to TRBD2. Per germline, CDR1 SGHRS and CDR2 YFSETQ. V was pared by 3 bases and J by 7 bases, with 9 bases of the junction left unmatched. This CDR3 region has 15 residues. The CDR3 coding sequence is TGCGCCAGCAGCTCGGGACTAGTTGGTACAAATGAGCAGTTCTTC. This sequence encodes CASSSGLVGTNEQFF.

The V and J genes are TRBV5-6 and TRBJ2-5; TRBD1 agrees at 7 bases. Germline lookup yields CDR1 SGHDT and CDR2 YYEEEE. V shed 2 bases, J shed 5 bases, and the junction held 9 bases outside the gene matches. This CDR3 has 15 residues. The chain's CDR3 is CASSFRRLGGETQYF. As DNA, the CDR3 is TGTGCCAGCAGCTTTCGTCGGCTAGGGGGCGAGACCCAGTACTTC.

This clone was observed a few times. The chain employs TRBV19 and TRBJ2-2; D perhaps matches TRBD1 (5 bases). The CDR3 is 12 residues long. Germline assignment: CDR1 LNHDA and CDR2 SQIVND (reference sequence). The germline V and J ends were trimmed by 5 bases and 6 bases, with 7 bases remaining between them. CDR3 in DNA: TGTGCCAGTAGTGGCAGGGCCGGGGAGCTGTTTTTT. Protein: CASSGRAGELFF. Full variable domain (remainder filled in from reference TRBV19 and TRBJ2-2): DGGITQSPKYLFRKEGQNVTLSCEQNLNHDAMYWYRQDPGQGLRLIYYSQIVNDFQKGDIAEGYSVSREKKESFPLTVTSAQKNPTAFYLCASSGRAGELFFGEGSRLTVL.

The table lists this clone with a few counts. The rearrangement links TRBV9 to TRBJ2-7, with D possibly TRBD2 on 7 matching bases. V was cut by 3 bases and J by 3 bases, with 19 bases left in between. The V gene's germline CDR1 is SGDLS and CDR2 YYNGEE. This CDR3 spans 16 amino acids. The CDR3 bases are TGTGCCAGCAGCGAAGGGGGAGGGGGAGACTTCTACGAGCAGTACTTC. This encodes CASSEGGGGDFYEQYF.

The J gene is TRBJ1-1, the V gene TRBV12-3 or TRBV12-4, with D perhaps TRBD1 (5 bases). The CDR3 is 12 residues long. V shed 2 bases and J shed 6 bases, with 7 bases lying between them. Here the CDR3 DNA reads TGTGCCAGCAGTTTACCGGGGGCTGAAGCTTTCTTT. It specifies CASSLPGAEAFF.

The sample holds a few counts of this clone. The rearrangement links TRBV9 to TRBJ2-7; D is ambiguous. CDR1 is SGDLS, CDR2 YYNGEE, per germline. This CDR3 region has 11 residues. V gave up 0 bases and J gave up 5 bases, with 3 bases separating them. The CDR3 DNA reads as TGTGCCAGCAGCGTAGCAGACGAGCAGTACTTC. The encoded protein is CASSVADEQYF.

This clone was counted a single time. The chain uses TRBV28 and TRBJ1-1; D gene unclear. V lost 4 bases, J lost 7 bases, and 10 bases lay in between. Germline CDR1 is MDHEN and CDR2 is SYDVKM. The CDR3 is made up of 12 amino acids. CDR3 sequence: CASSSRTLEAFF. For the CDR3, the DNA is TGTGCCAGCAGTTCGAGGACTCTTGAAGCTTTCTTT.

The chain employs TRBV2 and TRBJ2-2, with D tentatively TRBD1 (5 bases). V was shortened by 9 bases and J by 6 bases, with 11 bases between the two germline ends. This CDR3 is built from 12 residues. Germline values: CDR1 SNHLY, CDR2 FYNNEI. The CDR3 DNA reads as TGTGCCAGTAATACCAGGGCCGGGGAGCTGTTTTTT. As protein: CASNTRAGELFF.

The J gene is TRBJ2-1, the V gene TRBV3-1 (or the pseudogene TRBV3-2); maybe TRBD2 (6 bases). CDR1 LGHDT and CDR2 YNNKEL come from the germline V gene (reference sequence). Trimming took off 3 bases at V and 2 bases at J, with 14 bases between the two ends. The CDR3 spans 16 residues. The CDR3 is CASSQPGLGTYNEQFF. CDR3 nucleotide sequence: TGTGCCAGCAGCCAGCCGGGACTCGGGACCTACAATGAGCAGTTCTTC.

The CDR3 DNA follows: TGTGCCAGCAGTTTCCCTTACACGGAGCAGTTCTTC. Amino acids: CASSFPYTEQFF. This chain connects TRBV27 to TRBJ2-1; no clear D. Looked up from germline, CDR1 is MNHEY and CDR2 is SMNVEV (reference sequence). Trimming shortened V by 3 bases and J by 10 bases, and 10 bases separated the two germline ends. This CDR3 contains 12 residues.

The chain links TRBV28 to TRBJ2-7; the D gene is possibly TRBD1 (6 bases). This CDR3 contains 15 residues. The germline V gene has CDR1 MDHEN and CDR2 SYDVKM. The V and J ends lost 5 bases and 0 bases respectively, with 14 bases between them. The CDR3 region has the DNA TGTGCCAGCAGTCCGACAGGACCCTTCTCCTACGAGCAGTACTTC. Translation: CASSPTGPFSYEQYF.

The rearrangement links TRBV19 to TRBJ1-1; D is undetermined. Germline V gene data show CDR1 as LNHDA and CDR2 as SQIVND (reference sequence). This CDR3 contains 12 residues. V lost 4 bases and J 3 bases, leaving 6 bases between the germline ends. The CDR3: CASSNRYTEAFF. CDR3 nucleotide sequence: TGTGCCAGTAGTAACAGATACACTGAAGCTTTCTTT.